Sequencing of this T cell receptor beta chain was carried out in a study of OX40 agonist ivuxolimab in advanced cancers. Study-level information: Hepatocellular carcinoma, melanoma, renal cell or head and neck cancer was diagnosed in the dose-escalation patients. Partial responses occurred in three patients (one hepatocellular carcinoma, two cutaneous melanoma). Prior anti-PD-1, anti-PD-L1 or anti-CTLA-4 therapy was allowed; 40% to 50% had some.

Per germline, CDR1 SGHTA and CDR2 FQGTGA. The CDR3 is 13 amino acids. The V end lost 2 bases, the J end lost 7 bases, and 8 bases lay between the germline ends. TCRdb's copy holds only in-frame clones and misses some; the assay was immunoSEQ multiplex PCR. This repertoire shows about 58,000 clones, around 79% found once; its top ten account for over 1%. The material was CD4+ or CD8+ T cells sorted from blood, obtained in a trial of the OX40 agonist ivuxolimab. The chain has TRBV7-3 and TRBJ2-2; D ambiguous. The sequence was collected from an adult with an advanced solid tumor such as melanoma, head and neck, liver or kidney cancer. The CDR3 DNA reads TGTGCCAGCAGCTTAGTCGGCCGCGGGGAGCTGTTTTTT. Translated, it gives CASSLVGRGELFF.